This entry lists 6 T cell receptor beta chains sequenced from one sample in a study of cytomegalovirus exposure and HLA in healthy donors. Vbeta (60) and Jbeta (13) primers were used in the PCR. Clones were read by immunoSEQ multiplex PCR, and TCRdb kept only the in-frame ones, dropping some. The sample has about 160,000 clones; roughly 80% are singletons. What was sequenced was PBMCs. These receptors originate from a woman aged 25-40 years in good health and CMV-seropositive.

The V call is TRBV6-1, the J call TRBJ1-1; 8 bases are a match to TRBD1. Germline CDR1 MNHNS, CDR2 SASEGT. There are 14 residues in the CDR3. The J segment lost 7 bases and the V segment lost 1 base, leaving 5 bases of the junction unmatched. CDR3 nucleotide sequence: TGTGCCAGCAGTGAAGGGGGGGACAGGATTGAAGCTTTCTTT. As protein: CASSEGGDRIEAFF.

This chain links TRBV10-3 with TRBJ1-1; tentative D call: TRBD1 (5 bases). The germline V gene has CDR1 ENHRY and CDR2 SYGVKD. This CDR3 has 15 amino acids. Trimming stripped 0 bases from V and 6 bases from J, with 14 bases between. This CDR3 reads CAISESASLGAEAFF. The CDR3 region has the DNA TGTGCCATCAGTGAGTCGGCCTCTTTAGGGGCTGAAGCTTTCTTT.

V usage is TRBV27 and J usage is TRBJ1-5, with D possibly TRBD1 on 5 matching bases. Germline CDR1 and CDR2: MNHEY and SMNVEV (reference sequence). V was pared by 0 bases and J by 3 bases, with 6 bases between. The CDR3 totals 14 residues. CDR3 sequence reads: CASSLSGVNQPQHF. Written as DNA, the CDR3 is TGTGCCAGCAGTTTATCAGGGGTCAATCAGCCCCAGCATTTT.

The chain employs TRBV4-2 and TRBJ2-1, with 11 bases lining up with TRBD2. Per the germline V gene, CDR1 is LGHNA and CDR2 is YNFKEQ. Germline trimming cut 4 bases from V and 10 bases from J; bases unmatched to any gene: 9. There are 15 residues in the CDR3. CDR3 protein: CASSLDVTSGTEQFF. The CDR3 DNA reads TGTGCCAGCAGCCTCGACGTGACTAGCGGGACGGAGCAGTTCTTC.

CDR3 sequence reads: CASSQDPGQGANEKLFF. In DNA form, the CDR3 reads TGCGCCAGCAGCCAAGATCCCGGACAGGGGGCGAATGAAAAACTGTTTTTT. The chain recombines TRBV4-1 with TRBJ1-4; 11 bases line up with TRBD1. The CDR3 contains 17 residues. Trimming removed 0 bases from V and 5 bases from J; junction bases left unmatched: 5. Germline CDR1 is MGHRA and CDR2 is YSYEKL.

This clone was seen a single time. One end of the junction fails to match germline, which may point to a read error. The sample contains more than one DNA sequence encoding this CDR3. The DNA for the CDR3 is TGCGCCAGCAGCTACGGGATTTACAATGAGCAGTTCTTC. This codes for CASSYGIYNEQFF. The chain employs TRBV9 and TRBJ2-1; possible D gene TRBD2, 5 bases. This CDR3 spans 13 amino acids. The germline V gene has CDR1 SGDLS and CDR2 YYNGEE.